A selection of T cell receptor beta chains follows, all from one sample in a study of blood T cell repertoires in COVID-19. The data were produced by immunoSEQ multiplex PCR, yet TCRdb's version contains in-frame clones alone and is incomplete. Of about 200,000 clones listed, roughly nine tenths are singletons. The sample comprised peripheral blood. These receptors were obtained from a man in his fifties or sixties with COVID-19, enrolled during active disease. CDR3s include the opening cysteine and the closing phenylalanine or tryptophan. Fields, in order: D gene, J gene, V gene, CDR3 protein, CDR3 DNA. A D gene is named only where the DNA matches it firmly.

D: .
J: TRBJ1-6
V: TRBV5-1
CDR3: CASSLVGGNSPLHF
DNA: TGCGCCAGCAGCTTGGTGGGGGGTAATTCACCCCTCCACTTT

D: TRBD2
J: TRBJ2-2
V: TRBV11-2
CDR3: CASSLRVAGGGELFF
DNA: TGTGCCAGCAGCTTACGGGTAGCGGGAGGTGGGGAGCTGTTTTTT

D: TRBD2
J: TRBJ2-4
V: TRBV28
CDR3: CASTSGGGGKNIQYF
DNA: TGTGCCAGCACCTCGGGGGGGGGCGGCAAAAACATTCAGTACTTC

D: .
J: TRBJ2-2
V: TRBV19
CDR3: CATPRTENTGELFF
DNA: TGTGCCACCCCGAGGACAGAGAACACCGGGGAGCTGTTTTTT

D: TRBD2
J: TRBJ2-3
V: TRBV13
CDR3: CASRSGLAPTDTQYF
DNA: TGTGCCAGCAGATCAGGACTAGCGCCGACAGATACGCAGTATTTT

D: TRBD1
J: TRBJ1-3
V: TRBV7-9
CDR3: CASSGRQGATGNTIYF
DNA: TGTGCCAGCAGCGGACGACAGGGGGCGACTGGAAACACCATATATTTT

D: .
J: TRBJ2-3
V: TRBV25-1
CDR3: CASSEAGIRDTQYF
DNA: TGTGCCAGCAGTGAAGCGGGGATTCGAGATACGCAGTATTTT

D: .
J: TRBJ1-1
V: TRBV30
CDR3: CAWSGSGPEAFF
DNA: TGTGCCTGGAGTGGGTCTGGCCCTGAAGCTTTCTTT

D: TRBD1
J: TRBJ1-6
V: TRBV30
CDR3: CAWKTGPNPLYNSPLHF
DNA: TGTGCCTGGAAGACAGGGCCTAACCCTCTGTATAATTCACCCCTCCACTTT

D: TRBD1
J: TRBJ1-3
V: TRBV27
CDR3: CASSPRLTRGLFGNTIYF
DNA: TGTGCCAGCAGTCCCCGGTTAACCAGGGGGCTTTTTGGAAACACCATATATTTT